One sample yielded the 11 T cell receptor beta chains listed below, sequenced in a study of neurological immune-mediated disorders. One entry per CDR3 protein results from TCRdb running MiXCR on the 5' RACE reads. Counted here are under 70,000 distinct CDR3 sequences, under 4.5% occurring once; the ten biggest clones make up around 3.1%. The sample comprised PBMCs. These receptors came from a woman aged 25 to 39 with multiple sclerosis.

Concerning this clonotype itself: One end of the junction does not line up with germline, which may come from a read error. J is TRBJ1-5 and V is TRBV20-1; 9 bases are shared with TRBD1. This CDR3 contains 13 residues. CDR1 and CDR2 (germline): DFQATT, SNEGSKA (reference sequence). CDR3 DNA sequence: TGCAGTGCTGGGGACAGGGAGAATCAGCCCCAGAATTTT. This gives the protein CSAGDRENQPQNF.

This clonotype came up many times. The chain's CDR3 is CASRSPTGELFF. CDR3 nucleotide sequence: TGCGCCAGCCGCTCTCCCACCGGGGAGCTGTTTTTT. The V call is TRBV5-1, the J call TRBJ2-2; D call uncertain. The CDR3 covers 12 residues. V shed 7 bases and J shed 4 bases, with 8 bases lying between them. The germline gives CDR1 SGHRS, CDR2 YFSETQ.

As for this clonotype: This may arise from a read error, as a much more abundant clone is one base away. V is TRBV4-1 and J is TRBJ1-5, with D perhaps TRBD1 (5 bases). The CDR3 contains 16 residues. CDR1 MGHRA and CDR2 YSYEKL come from the germline V gene. Here the CDR3 reads CASSPHGIGVGQPQNF. The DNA for the CDR3 is TGCGCCAGCAGCCCCCATGGAATAGGGGTTGGTCAGCCCCAGAATTTT.

In its sample, this clonotype was seen many times. The rearrangement uses TRBV28 and TRBJ2-7; D unresolved. Germline CDR1 and CDR2: MDHEN and SYDVKM. V was shortened by 2 bases and J by 0 bases, with 5 bases between the two germline ends. This CDR3 region has 13 residues. CDR3 amino acids: CASSLSNSYEQYF. CDR3 in DNA: TGTGCCAGCAGTTTAAGTAACTCCTACGAGCAGTACTTC.

This clonotype was recorded a few times. This chain connects TRBV5-1 to TRBJ1-1, with a tentative D call TRBD1 (6 bases). From germline, CDR1 is SGHRS and CDR2 YFSETQ. V dropped 4 bases and J dropped 2 bases, with 15 bases sitting between them. The CDR3 runs 15 residues. CDR3 bases: TGCGCCAGCAGCCCCGGCTCGACAGGCAACACTGAAGCTTTCTTT. Amino acid sequence: CASSPGSTGNTEAFF.

The sample holds many counts of this clonotype. The rearrangement links TRBV27 to TRBJ2-1; D may be TRBD1 or TRBD2 (5 bases each). Trimming removed 7 bases at V and 3 bases at J, with 13 bases between. The CDR3 is made up of 14 amino acids. Germline V lookup: CDR1 MNHEY, CDR2 SMNVEV (reference sequence). The CDR3 DNA is TGTGCCAGCATTGGACAAGCGGACTACAATGAGCAGTTCTTC. Protein product: CASIGQADYNEQFF.

This clonotype was seen many times. The chain uses TRBV2 and TRBJ1-4; D remains ambiguous. This CDR3 region has 10 residues. Looked up from germline, CDR1 is SNHLY and CDR2 is FYNNEI. The ends were cut back, 7 bases at V and 5 bases at J, with 2 bases in the middle. The CDR3 DNA reads as TGTGCCAGCAAGAATGAAAAACTGTTTTTT. Translated: CASKNEKLFF.

In its sample, this clonotype was seen many times. The chain is built from TRBV28 and TRBJ1-5; the D is unclear. V lost 7 bases, J lost 4 bases, and 11 bases lay in between. Per the germline V gene, CDR1 is MDHEN and CDR2 is SYDVKM. The CDR3 runs to 13 residues. CDR3 nucleotide sequence: TGTGCCAGCAATTCTCGTGGGAATCAGCCCCAGCATTTT. Translation: CASNSRGNQPQHF.

This clonotype was recorded at least ten times. CDR3 nucleotides: TGCAGTGCTAGAGTGGGGACTAGCGGGGGGCCTAGGACCGGGGAGCTGTTTTTT. The encoded protein is CSARVGTSGGPRTGELFF. V and J are TRBV20-1 and TRBJ2-2; 15 nucleotides match TRBD2. CDR3 length equals 18 residues. The junction had 8 bases not matched to a gene; V was cut back by 1 base and J by 5 bases. Germline values: CDR1 DFQATT, CDR2 SNEGSKA (reference sequence).

This clonotype has a count of ten or more. CDR3: CASSATGAEQYF. The CDR3 DNA reads TGTGCCAGCAGTGCAACAGGGGCCGAGCAGTACTTC. The J gene is TRBJ2-7, the V gene TRBV25-1; 7 positions agree with TRBD1. Germline-derived CDR1 and CDR2 are MGHDK and SYGVNS. Trimming took 4 bases from V and 6 from J; bases not matched to a gene: 3. The CDR3 extends over 12 amino acids.

This clonotype has ten or more counts. The rearrangement uses TRBV20-1 and TRBJ2-7, with D tentatively TRBD2 (6 bases). The CDR3 is 14 amino acids. From germline, CDR1 is DFQATT and CDR2 SNEGSKA (reference sequence). V lost 1 base and J 6 bases, leaving 16 bases between the germline ends. This CDR3 reads CSARVIAGFGEQYF. The CDR3 DNA sequence: TGCAGTGCTAGAGTTATTGCGGGATTCGGCGAGCAGTACTTC.